This T cell receptor beta chain appears in the sequencing data of a study of OX40 agonist ivuxolimab in advanced cancers. For the study at large: The patients' treatment was ivuxolimab, an agonistic anti-OX40 (CD134) antibody.

Trimming left V 4 bases short and J 2 bases short, with 17 bases between. CDR3 length: 16 residues. CDR1 SGHKS and CDR2 YYEKEE come from the germline V gene (reference sequence). Using immunoSEQ multiplex PCR, the repertoire was profiled, and TCRdb retains in-frame clones only, with some absent. Here the sample spans around 82,000 clones, about 91% being singletons. The receptor comes from an adult with an advanced solid tumor such as melanoma, head and neck, liver or kidney cancer. The chain carries TRBV5-5 and TRBJ2-3; D is possibly TRBD2 (6 bases). Sequenced material: CD4+ or CD8+ T cells sorted from blood, taken in a trial of the OX40 agonist ivuxolimab. In DNA, the CDR3 is TGTGCCAGCAGCCAGGTTGGCGGGATAGTCACAGATACGCAGTATTTT. This gives the protein CASSQVGGIVTDTQYF.